This T cell receptor beta chain emerged from a study of T-cell memory formation after mild COVID-19 listed by TCRdb under 2021. Turning to the overall study: Most TCR sequence clusters were specific to one of the two donors. In a couple of donors, T-cell clones that expanded and contracted after mild COVID-19 were followed by sequencing TCRalpha and TCRbeta repertoires longitudinally. Two young, previously healthy adult volunteers made up the cohort, one male and one female.

Points the paper makes about the study in general: Only a couple of mild cases were covered in the study, and larger cohorts including severe cases with pre-infection samples were considered necessary. Contracting CD4+ clones appeared mostly in the CM and EM memory subsets, whereas CD8+ clones were enriched in EMRA. From day 15 to 85, contracting clones showed balanced CD4/CD8 phenotypes, whereas a second wave of clones that expanded from day 15 to 37 leaned towards CD4+. Some responding clones were found in pre-infection memory, which suggests that pre-existing cross-reactive memory T cells took part in the SARS-CoV-2 response. Whether the second-wave clones peaking on day 37 were SARS-CoV-2 specific was not confirmed.

TCRdb shows the sequencer as Illumina NovaSeq 6000. Using 5'RACE with constant-segment primers, TCRalpha and TCRbeta cDNA libraries were constructed, with sample barcodes and unique molecular identifiers added in the process. RNA was extracted from every sample with Trizol reagent. Library amplification was performed in two PCR steps, and a second sample barcode and Illumina TruSeq adapters were introduced in the second step. Libraries were sequenced on an Illumina NovaSeq with 2 x 150 bp paired-end reads. Under the source paper's analysis protocol: The reads were demultiplexed and collapsed into UMI-guided consensus sequences using migec v1.2.7. Using mixcr v2.1.11, UMI consensuses were aligned to TRA and TRB V and J templates and then assembled into clonotypes. Clonotypes were classified as expanded or contracted when called significant by both edgeR and NoisET, with noise models trained on biological replicates. For edgeR calls, a false discovery rate-adjusted p below 0.01 and a log2 fold-change threshold of 1 were applied. PCA with hierarchical clustering of max-normalized trajectories of the 1000 most abundant clonotypes was used as exploratory dynamics analysis. Each responding clone was given a CD4 or CD8 phenotype based on the CD4+ and CD8+ repertoires, which had been sequenced separately. The raw public data were reprocessed by TCRdb itself: fastp quality trimming at Q25, MiXCR clonotype calling, in-frame beta chains only. Entries that share a CDR3 protein sequence are merged under the most common genes and DNA. These V and J calls are TCRdb output, not the study's own analysis. The sample records roughly 51,000 distinct CDR3 sequences, 7% to 8% of which are singletons. 1.4% of the sample is in the top ten clones.

Ficoll-Paque density gradient centrifugation was the method used to isolate PBMCs. V gives up 4 bases and J gives up 3 bases, and the segment between their germline ends measures 17 bases. The germline V gene provides CDR1 SGHRS and CDR2 YFSETQ. There are 15 amino acids in the CDR3, from cysteine to phenylalanine inclusive. Of the read, only the CDR3 DNA is kept; its 45 bases are in frame from base 1. The sample holds a few counts of this clonotype. Its antigen target is currently unknown. There are no base qualities to consult, and no much larger clone falls within one base. The clonotype originates from a young man who had mild COVID-19 (a few samples of this study predate the infection). The sample titles of this study are shuffled in the database, so cell type and time point are left out; the donor was told from shared clones. Sequencing used PBMCs or a T cell subset sorted from them (not recorded which). The chain joins TRBV5-1 to TRBJ2-7, with TRBD1 tentatively as D gene (6 bases match). The bases read TGCGCCAGCAGCCTCCACTCAGGGACAAGCTACGAGCAGTACTTC. Translated, it reads CASSLHSGTSYEQYF.